This T cell receptor beta chain derives from a study of shared clonotypes between healthy human individuals. The wider study: The cohort comprised a couple of women and three men. Their ages spanned 18 to 49 years. Study-wide results and limits: The sharing of about 5% of naive CD4 clonotypes was seen across a few donors.

The CDR3 extends over 12 amino acids. Deletions cut 8 bases from V and 4 bases from J, with 11 bases between. Germline V gene sequence: CDR1 SGHVS, CDR2 FQNEAQ. CD45RO-negative CD8 cells positively selected for CCR7 made up the naive population, which excluded terminally differentiated effector memory CD45RA+ cells. Concerning this clone: Its target is not known.

The table came from immunoSEQ multiplex PCR; TCRdb's copy has only in-frame clones and leaves some out. The top ten clones hold more than 1.5% of a sample with millions of clones, more than 85% of them seen once. The sample was naive CD8+ T cells from PBMCs. V is TRBV7-8 and J is TRBJ1-2, with a possible D match to TRBD1 (5 bases). The sequence was collected from a man between 18 and 29 years old in good health. Some clones in this sample may be carry-over from other donors' samples. The CDR3 bases are TGTGCCAGCGGGTCGGGGACCTATGGCTACACCTTC. Translated, it gives CASGSGTYGYTF. Looking up the rest from reference TRBV7-8 and TRBJ1-2 gives the full variable domain: GAGVSQSPRYKVAKRGQDVALRCDPISGHVSLFWYQQALGQGPEFLTYFQNEAQLDKSGLPSDRFFAERPEGSVSTLKIQRTQQEDSAVYLCASGSGTYGYTFGSGTRLTVV.